This T cell receptor beta chain came from a study of T cell responses to AZD1222 COVID-19 vaccine. Regarding the study as a whole: Distributed over spike, vaccine-associated CD4 TCRs predominated at 160-218 and 743-854. The repertoires were collected only after the peak T cell response.

Turning to this clone: Its antigen remains unknown.

Only in-frame clones appear in the TCRdb table, and some are missing; sequencing was by immunoSEQ multiplex PCR. The sample includes over 95,000 clones, just under 90% of them seen just once. This CDR3 has 15 amino acids. Looked up from germline, CDR1 is MGHRA and CDR2 is YSYEKL. V gave up 4 bases and J gave up 3 bases; unmatched junction bases: 7. This material consisted of peripheral blood, taken on day 0 of AZD1222 vaccination. The TCR originated in an adult in good health. The chain combines TRBV4-1 with TRBJ2-7; 9 positions agree with TRBD1. This chain's CDR3 is CASSRGQGNLYEQYF. DNA of the CDR3: TGCGCCAGCAGCCGAGGACAGGGGAACCTCTACGAGCAGTACTTC.